These T cell receptor beta chains were read from a single sample in a study of cytomegalovirus exposure and HLA in healthy donors. The data were produced by immunoSEQ multiplex PCR, yet TCRdb's version contains in-frame clones alone and is incomplete. The profile shows about 210,000 clones, about four fifths of them singletons. The sequencing sample was made of PBMCs. The receptors shown here come from a woman aged 45-65 years in good health and CMV-seropositive. Both conserved end residues are part of each CDR3. D genes are given only for firm matches. The listing skips clone size in some rows; elsewhere it reads once, few, many or a size class.

abundance	j_gene	d_gene	v_gene	CDR3aa	CDR3nt
-	TRBJ2-1	TRBD2	TRBV5-4	CASSLPSSGGAEQFF	TGTGCCAGCAGCTTGCCGTCTAGCGGGGGGGCCGAGCAGTTCTTC
-	TRBJ2-3	TRBD1	TRBV5-4	CASSPGTGDTQYF	TGTGCCAGCAGCCCGGGGACAGGAGATACGCAGTATTTT
-	TRBJ2-7	TRBD2	TRBV28	CASRAGGRGSYEQYF	TGTGCCAGCAGGGCGGGGGGTCGGGGTTCCTACGAGCAGTACTTC
-	TRBJ1-6	-	TRBV7-3	CASSSVGSGEDRQLNSPLHF	TGTGCCAGCAGTTCTGTCGGATCAGGCGAAGACAGGCAGTTAAATTCACCCCTCCACTTT
-	TRBJ2-2	-	TRBV5-6	CASSLGARTGELFF	TGTGCCAGCAGCTTAGGGGCCCGCACCGGGGAGCTGTTTTTT
-	TRBJ2-3	-	TRBV5-1	CASRALPSTDTQYF	TGCGCCAGCAGAGCCCTTCCTAGCACAGATACGCAGTATTTT
-	TRBJ1-2	TRBD1	TRBV4-1	CASSQDDDRGNYGYTF	TGCGCCAGCAGCCAAGATGACGACAGGGGGAACTATGGCTACACCTTC
-	TRBJ1-5	TRBD1	TRBV2	CASSGQGLNQPQHF	TGTGCCAGCAGTGGACAGGGTCTAAATCAGCCCCAGCATTTT
-	TRBJ1-3	-	TRBV7-9	CASSFGLTSGNTIYF	TGTGCCAGCAGCTTCGGTCTTACCTCTGGAAACACCATATATTTT
-	TRBJ2-5	TRBD2	TRBV7-3	CASSSPGLAETQYF	TGTGCCAGCAGCTCCCCGGGACTAGCAGAGACCCAGTACTTC
-	TRBJ2-7	-	TRBV5-3	CARSYRDTYEQYF	TGTGCCAGAAGCTACCGGGACACCTACGAGCAGTACTTC
-	TRBJ1-2	-	TRBV6-6	CASSYSTGRGDGYTF	TGTGCCAGCAGTTACTCGACAGGCCGAGGGGATGGCTACACCTTC
-	TRBJ1-2	TRBD1	TRBV6-4	CASSDLGQVPTNYGYTF	TGTGCCAGCAGTGACCTAGGACAGGTACCTACTAACTATGGCTACACCTTC
-	TRBJ1-1	TRBD1	TRBV19	CASSNRQGEAFF	TGTGCCAGTAGCAACAGACAGGGCGAAGCTTTCTTT
-	TRBJ1-2	-	TRBV28	CASSLSGYGYTF	TGTGCCAGCAGTTTATCGGGCTATGGCTACACCTTC
-	TRBJ1-2	TRBD1	TRBV19	CASREPGQGFLF	TGTGCCAGTAGGGAGCCGGGACAGGGATTTCTCTTC
-	TRBJ2-7	-	TRBV6-1	CASGAVLEQYF	TGTGCCAGCGGGGCAGTTCTCGAGCAGTACTTC
-	TRBJ2-5	TRBD2	TRBV27	CASRPEGLAGGVETQYF	TGTGCCAGCAGGCCTGAGGGCCTAGCGGGGGGCGTCGAGACCCAGTACTTC
once	TRBJ1-2	TRBD1	TRBV27	CASTSGGYGYTF	TGTGCCAGCACCTCAGGGGGCTATGGCTACACCTTC
-	TRBJ2-7	TRBD2	TRBV5-6	CASSLGPSGGIYEQYF	TGTGCCAGCAGCTTGGGGCCTAGCGGGGGGATCTACGAGCAGTACTTC
few	TRBJ2-3	TRBD2	TRBV7-2	CASSVYAGVSTDTQYF	TGTGCCAGCTCCGTGTATGCGGGGGTATCCACAGATACGCAGTATTTT
-	TRBJ2-7	-	TRBV5-4	CASSLVDSYEQYF	TGTGCCAGCAGCTTGGTAGACTCCTACGAGCAGTACTTC
few	TRBJ2-7	TRBD1	TRBV5-5	CASSHRGSHEQYF	TGTGCCAGCAGCCACAGGGGGTCCCACGAGCAGTACTTC